This T cell receptor beta chain was found in a study of OX40 agonist ivuxolimab in advanced cancers. Study-level information: The patients received agonistic anti-OX40 (CD134) antibody ivuxolimab. Study conclusions and caveats: Partly responding patients at 0.1-3.0 mg/kg showed some of the smallest clonal expansion.

J was trimmed by 5 bases and V by 4 bases; bases with no gene match: 8. The CDR3 length is 16 residues. Per germline, CDR1 SGHTA and CDR2 FQGTGA. Of note for this clone: Its specificity is unknown.

Profiling relied on immunoSEQ multiplex PCR, and the TCRdb table lists in-frame clones only, not all of them. The sample includes fewer than 40,000 clones, around 90% of them seen just once. This chain connects TRBV7-3 to TRBJ2-1; the match to TRBD2 covers 10 bases. This sample comprised CD4+ or CD8+ T cells sorted from blood, obtained in a trial of the OX40 agonist ivuxolimab. The receptor was derived from an adult with an advanced solid tumor such as melanoma, head and neck, liver or kidney cancer. The CDR3 DNA sequence: TGTGCCAGCAGCTCCCCTAGCGGGAGATTAAACAATGAGCAGTTCTTC. This codes for CASSSPSGRLNNEQFF.